This T cell receptor beta chain was recorded in a study of cytomegalovirus exposure and HLA in healthy donors. The study's findings and limits: The authors reported that TCR beta sequences could predict HLA-A and HLA-B alleles. These predictions were accurate for most subjects in the first cohort.

For this clone: Its antigen is not known.

In the PCR, 60 Vbeta and 13 Jbeta primers were used. Sequencing used immunoSEQ multiplex PCR; TCRdb keeps in-frame clones, though not all of them. The top ten hold roughly 4.8% of the sample, which has about 170,000 clones, around 80% seen once. The TCR originated in a woman aged 50 to 60 in good health and CMV-seropositive. The sequencing input was PBMCs.

DNA of the CDR3: TGTGCCAGCAGCCTACCGGTAACACTCCAGGGGACCCCCTACGAGCAGTACTTC. It specifies CASSLPVTLQGTPYEQYF. This chain links TRBV28 with TRBJ2-7, with TRBD1 as a possible D gene (6 bases). The length of the CDR3 is 18 residues. Trimming cost V 6 bases and J 2 bases, with 26 bases left between them. The germline CDR1 and CDR2 sequences are MDHEN and SYDVKM. Combining the CDR3 with reference TRBV28 and TRBJ2-7 gives the whole variable domain DVKVTQSSRYLVKRTGEKVFLECVQDMDHENMFWYRQDPGLGLRLIYFSYDVKMKEKGDIPEGYSVSREKKERFSLILESASTNQTSMYLCASSLPVTLQGTPYEQYFGPGTRLTVT.